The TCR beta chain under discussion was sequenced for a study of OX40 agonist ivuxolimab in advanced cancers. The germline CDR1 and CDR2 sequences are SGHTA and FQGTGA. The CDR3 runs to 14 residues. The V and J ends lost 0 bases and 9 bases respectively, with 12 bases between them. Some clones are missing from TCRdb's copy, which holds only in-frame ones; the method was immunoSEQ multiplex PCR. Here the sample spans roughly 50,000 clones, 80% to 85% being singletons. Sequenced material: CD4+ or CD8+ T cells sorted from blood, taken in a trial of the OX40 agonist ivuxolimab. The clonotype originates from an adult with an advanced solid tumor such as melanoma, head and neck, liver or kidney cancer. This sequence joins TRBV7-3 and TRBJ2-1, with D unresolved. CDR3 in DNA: TGTGCCAGCAGCTTAACTCCGAGATGGAGTGAGCAGTTCTTC. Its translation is CASSLTPRWSEQFF.